The entry below describes one T cell receptor (beta chain). This clonotype was recorded once. Its antigen is still unknown. Nothing much larger sits one base from this clone, and base qualities are not available. One read provides weak support. The time point tag for this specimen amounts to: persistent/refractory GD, antithyroid drugs over 5 years with positive TRAb. For both TCR sequencing and RNA sequencing, RNA was extracted from PBMCs in TRIzol. The diagnosis of Graves' disease was made according to American Thyroid Association guidelines. Patients were recruited from an endocrinology department in Xi'an, China. From each patient, approximately 10 milliliters of peripheral blood was collected into an EDTA anticoagulant tube. PBMCs were isolated by Ficoll Paque Plus density gradient separation without further T cell sorting. RNA quality was checked with an Agilent 2100 Bioanalyzer and agarose gel, and concentration with a NanoDrop 2000.

The CDR3 has 13 amino acids, counting the end cysteine and phenylalanine. Solely the CDR3 DNA is kept, with 39 bases framed from the first base. Trimming removed 8 bases from V and 1 base from J, leaving 10 bases between the germline ends. Looking up the germline V gene yields CDR1 SGHTA and CDR2 FQGTGA. This sample was included in a study of regulatory T cells in long-lasting Graves disease (dated by TCRdb to about 2021). About the full investigation: Persistent Graves' disease was defined as persistently positive TSH receptor autoantibodies together with antithyroid drug treatment for over 5 years. The study took place in China and was registered as a clinical trial. A total of 35 or so samples underwent TCR sequencing: 13 from persistent and roughly 20 from newly diagnosed Graves' disease patients. In the clinical cohort, patients with persistent Graves' disease had used antithyroid drugs for an average of about 9.3 years. Persistent Graves' disease patients were compared with newly diagnosed Graves' disease patients by peripheral blood TCR sequencing and RNA sequencing. On the study overall, not on this receptor specifically: The study examined only peripheral blood because the primary lesion, thyroid tissue, could not be accessed. The small sample size was acknowledged by the authors as a limitation that may reduce accuracy. Persistent Graves' disease patients showed lower TCR Shannon entropy and fewer highly expanded clones than newly diagnosed patients, suggesting clonal expansion. Persistent patients shared more public clonotypes among themselves (around 3,000) than newly diagnosed patients did (more than 950). Preferential use of TRBV28, TRBJ1-2 and TRBJ2-5 was observed in persistent disease, whereas TRBV20-1 and TRBJ2-1 were favored in newly diagnosed disease. Sequencing and analysis were limited to the TCR beta chain.

The protocol used for the library was multiplex PCR. The sample was run on an Illumina HiSeq 4000. CDR3 regions were amplified by Arm-PCR with iRepertoire HTBI primers to construct TCR beta libraries. Before sequencing, the PCR products went through gel purification. In the source study's methods: Across samples, 60 to 75 TRBV and roughly 15 TRBJ segments were identified and used for gene usage analysis of CDR3 amino acid clonotypes. Filtered high-quality paired reads were merged into contigs using COPE and FqMerger. BLAST was used to align contigs to IMGT TRBV, TRBD and TRBJ reference genes, and CDR3 was defined according to IMGT. Any clonotype with a frequency above 0.1% was counted as a highly expanded clone. Shannon entropy served as the measure of repertoire diversity, while the Gini coefficient captured V-J evenness. A clonotype found in more than one individual was treated as public. TCRdb itself trimmed the public reads at Q25 with fastp, ran MiXCR and retained productive beta chains. Duplicate CDR3 protein sequences are folded into a single record with the most common DNA and genes. Here the V and J calls rest on TCRdb's processing, not on the authors' analysis. The sample contains a few hundred thousand distinct CDR3 sequences, roughly 23% of them found a single time. Clones ranked in the top ten supply around a quarter of the sample.

The sample consisted of peripheral blood mononuclear cells (PBMCs), taken when the disease was refractory, from a patient treated with antithyroid drugs. The chain is encoded by TRBV7-3 joined to TRBJ2-3; TRBD2 could be the D gene, as 5 bases match. This TCR came from a woman aged 40 to 55 with Graves disease. Donor details come from another sample of the same person, matched by shared clones. The CDR3 sequence is CASGRVGTDTQYF. The nucleotide sequence reads as follows: TGTGCCAGCGGGCGGGTGGGCACAGATACGCAGTATTTT.